This T cell receptor beta chain was sequenced for a study of blood T cell repertoires in COVID-19. This clone occurred many times. Other DNA sequences in the sample encode the same CDR3. The germline V and J ends were trimmed by 0 bases and 3 bases, with 9 bases remaining between them. Germline-derived CDR1 and CDR2 are MNHNY and SVGAGI (reference sequence). The CDR3 contains 15 residues. Sequenced by immunoSEQ multiplex PCR; TCRdb stores in-frame clones only, minus some. The sample contains about 410,000 clones, about 90% of which appear only once. Enrolled through a virtual design, the participants were between roughly 18 and 90 years of age and came from some 25 US areas. The study counted Cohort 3 donors as recovered given two negative PCRs, clearance, or symptom resolution.

The sample comprised PBMCs or T cells enriched from blood (not recorded which). This clonotype was obtained from a woman aged 25 to 39 who had recovered from COVID-19. V gene TRBV6-6 combines with J gene TRBJ1-3; D is unresolved. The CDR3 sequence: CASSYSEGGGNTIYF. The DNA of the CDR3 is TGTGCCAGCAGTTACTCCGAGGGCGGTGGAAACACCATATATTTT.